This T cell receptor (beta chain) was recorded in a study of immune cell composition in non-small cell lung cancer. Study-wide context: Most cases were lung adenocarcinoma or squamous cell carcinoma. Study-level points and caveats: Top 10 clone scores and clonality were higher in squamous than adenocarcinoma.

As for this clone: Its specificity is not known.

Produced via immunoSEQ multiplex PCR; TCRdb's table is partial and in-frame only. The sample includes fewer than 5,500 clones, around 78% of them seen just once. Trimming shortened V by 6 bases and J by 8 bases, and 14 bases separated the two germline ends. From germline, CDR1 is KGHSH and CDR2 LQKENI. This CDR3 spans 13 amino acids. The J gene is TRBJ1-3, the V gene TRBV18, with D unclear. This clonotype was obtained from a human donor with non-small cell lung cancer. The sequenced material came from lung tumor tissue. The CDR3 here is CASSLSFEDTIYF. DNA for the CDR3: TGTGCCAGCTCTCTCTCCTTCGAGGACACCATATATTTT.